Listed below are T cell receptor beta chains from one sample, sequenced in a study of vaccination effects on CD4 cells after COVID-19. These receptors lack a known antigen. Measured with immunoSEQ multiplex PCR; TCRdb has only the in-frame clones, and not every one. This table has 50,000 to 70,000 clones, under 85% appearing once. Material: CD4+ T cells from PBMCs cultured without peptide, obtained before COVID-19 vaccination. The receptors originated from a human donor who had a prior SARS-CoV-2 infection. The conserved cysteine and the conserved F or W are not part of the CDR3 here.

V gene: TRBV5-5; CDR3 protein: ASSADSHSYNSPLH
V gene: TRBV12-3/TRBV12-4; CDR3 protein: ASSLYRQETQY
V gene: TRBV9; CDR3 protein: ASSLRQFPNYGYT
V gene: TRBV5-1; CDR3 protein: ASSNTGTGYSST
V gene: TRBV15; CDR3 protein: ATSRGGDLVGAYEQY
V gene: TRBV29-1; CDR3 protein: SVGEGADSPLH
V gene: TRBV6-5; CDR3 protein: ATQPGGTDTQY
V gene: TRBV7-2; CDR3 protein: ASTLVRGSTEAF
V gene: TRBV4-1; CDR3 protein: ASSQDIGRGGQETQY
V gene: TRBV2; CDR3 protein: ASSRTSGADTQY
V gene: TRBV7-7; CDR3 protein: ASSLSGGKTQY
V gene: TRBV9; CDR3 protein: ASSPRLLTDTQY
V gene: TRBV6-5; CDR3 protein: ASTTDSYYGYT
V gene: TRBV5-1; CDR3 protein: ASSFNTQETQY
V gene: TRBV25-1; CDR3 protein: ASSESGRGGNQPQH
V gene: TRBV27; CDR3 protein: ATCRSGRMGFNYGYT
V gene: TRBV29-1; CDR3 protein: SADRNYGYT
V gene: TRBV6-6; CDR3 protein: ASRETGANQPQH
V gene: TRBV5-1; CDR3 protein: ASSLDFGGSYEQY
V gene: TRBV6-5; CDR3 protein: ASDSGIYTGELF
V gene: TRBV19; CDR3 protein: ASSIVGDRGSGANVLT
V gene: TRBV13; CDR3 protein: ASSRGDASDTQY
V gene: TRBV5-6; CDR3 protein: ASSSPKVARNIQY
V gene: TRBV11-2; CDR3 protein: ASSPGLAYYNEQF
V gene: TRBV11-2; CDR3 protein: ASRVLGGNEQF
V gene: TRBV11-3; CDR3 protein: ASSLGSGVTQY
V gene: TRBV6-6; CDR3 protein: ASSNLSWRQY
V gene: TRBV7-6; CDR3 protein: ASSLGTGGFGNTIY
V gene: TRBV14; CDR3 protein: ASSQGPYNEQF
V gene: TRBV3-1/TRBV3-2; CDR3 protein: ASSHPGLAGGPVDTQY
V gene: TRBV7-7; CDR3 protein: ASSYQTGYTGELF
V gene: TRBV5-4; CDR3 protein: ASSLSGGRETQY
V gene: TRBV4-2; CDR3 protein: ASSQDYAGGYNEQF
V gene: TRBV5-1; CDR3 protein: ASSFGNGADIQY
V gene: TRBV9; CDR3 protein: ASSAGGISYGYT
V gene: TRBV15; CDR3 protein: ATSREQGARGYT
V gene: TRBV7-9; CDR3 protein: ASSFRTSGKDRNEQF
V gene: TRBV3-1/TRBV3-2; CDR3 protein: ASSQRQGVREQF
V gene: TRBV15; CDR3 protein: ATSSRAGGETQY
V gene: TRBV5-5; CDR3 protein: ASSLRLLMNTEAF
V gene: TRBV6-1; CDR3 protein: ASSEGGLGTEAF
V gene: TRBV15; CDR3 protein: ATSTGAGREQY
V gene: TRBV18; CDR3 protein: ASSLPGQGPLSTYNEQF
V gene: TRBV7-9; CDR3 protein: ASGARAIYGYT
V gene: TRBV5-1; CDR3 protein: ASSYQGSRPAGYEQY